The 13 T cell receptor beta chains below come from one sample, sequenced in a study of cytomegalovirus exposure and HLA in healthy donors. Primers for the PCR totalled 60 Vbeta and 13 Jbeta. Clones were read by immunoSEQ multiplex PCR, and TCRdb kept only the in-frame ones, dropping some. The sample table includes around 50,000 clones. Sequencing was performed on PBMCs. The source is a woman aged 45-60 years in good health and CMV-seropositive.

The chain combines TRBV7-2 with TRBJ2-2; D perhaps matches TRBD2 (6 bases). Germline V lookup: CDR1 SGHTA, CDR2 FQGNSA. CDR3 length: 14 residues. V was trimmed by 6 bases and J by 4 bases, leaving 12 bases between them. The CDR3 DNA reads TGTGCCAGCAGTCGGAGGGAACCCACCGGGGAGCTGTTTTTT. This gives the protein CASSRREPTGELFF.

CDR3 amino acids: CASSPQGARNQPQHF. CDR3 coding DNA: TGTGCCAGCAGCCCACAGGGGGCACGCAATCAGCCCCAGCATTTT. The chain employs TRBV7-9 and TRBJ1-5; 9 positions agree with TRBD1. With 5 bases clipped from V and 2 bases from J, the junction kept 4 bases outside the gene matches. The CDR3 loop spans 15 amino acids. Germline CDR1 is SEHNR and CDR2 is FQNEAQ (reference sequence). The full variable domain, completed using reference TRBV7-9 and TRBJ1-5, is DTGVSQNPRHKITKRGQNVTFRCDPISEHNRLYWYRQTLGQGPEFLTYFQNEAQLEKSRLLSDRFSAERPKGSFSTLEIQRTEQGDSAMYLCASSPQGARNQPQHFGDGTRLSIL.

V usage is TRBV7-3 and J usage is TRBJ2-3; D gene ambiguous. V was trimmed by 0 bases and J by 6 bases, leaving 7 bases between them. This CDR3 region has 13 residues. Per germline, CDR1 SGHTA and CDR2 FQGTGA. CDR3 nucleotides: TGTGCCAGCAGCTTAACCCACTGGGATACGCAGTATTTT. It specifies CASSLTHWDTQYF.

The chain carries TRBV13 and TRBJ2-1; 10 positions agree with TRBD2. Germline V gene data show CDR1 as PRHDT and CDR2 as FYEKMQ (reference sequence). The CDR3 extends over 15 amino acids. The ends lost 6 bases at V and 7 bases at J; junction bases unmatched: 9. This CDR3 is CASSKKSGRGNEQFF. The CDR3 coding sequence is TGTGCCAGCAGTAAGAAAAGCGGGAGGGGGAATGAGCAGTTCTTC.

This chain uses TRBV5-1 with TRBJ1-2; D gene ambiguous. Per the germline V gene, CDR1 is SGHRS and CDR2 is YFSETQ. The CDR3 is 13 amino acids. The V gene lost 4 bases and the J gene lost 3 bases, with 10 bases spanning the gap. This CDR3 reads CASSQTQHYGYTF. Here the CDR3 DNA reads TGCGCCAGCAGCCAGACACAACACTATGGCTACACCTTC.

V gene TRBV5-6 combines with J gene TRBJ2-7; D possibly corresponds to TRBD2 (6 bases). Per the germline V gene, CDR1 is SGHDT and CDR2 is YYEEEE. The CDR3 has 14 residues. Trimming stripped 7 bases from V and 0 bases from J, with 14 bases between. CDR3 nucleotides: TGTGCCAGCGTGGGACGGGGGAGCTCCTACGAGCAGTACTTC. It codes for CASVGRGSSYEQYF.

This rearrangement joins TRBV4-1 to TRBJ2-7, with a possible D match to TRBD1 (6 bases). This CDR3 is built from 15 residues. The germline V gene has CDR1 MGHRA and CDR2 YSYEKL. V was clipped by 4 bases and J by 6 bases, with 19 bases between them. This chain's CDR3 is CASSPDESRGGEQYF. CDR3 in DNA: TGCGCCAGCAGCCCAGACGAGTCCAGGGGCGGCGAGCAGTACTTC.

This chain connects TRBV27 to TRBJ1-1, with a tentative D call TRBD1 (5 bases). V was pared by 5 bases and J by 3 bases, with 10 bases between. Germline assignment: CDR1 MNHEY and CDR2 SMNVEV (reference sequence). The CDR3 has 13 amino acids. CDR3 amino acids: CASSGGGHTEAFF. CDR3 nucleotide sequence: TGTGCCAGCAGTGGCGGGGGACACACTGAAGCTTTCTTT.

The V gene is TRBV29-1, the J gene TRBJ1-2; perhaps TRBD1 as D (6 bases). There are 12 residues in the CDR3. Germline V CDR1 and CDR2: SQVTM, ANQGSEA. Trimming shortened V by 4 bases and J by 4 bases, and 10 bases separated the two germline ends. The CDR3 here is CSVGGQSYGYTF. CDR3 DNA sequence: TGCAGCGTTGGAGGACAGTCCTATGGCTACACCTTC.

The chain recombines TRBV30 with TRBJ2-7; TRBD1 matches at 7 bases. This CDR3 contains 14 residues. Germline CDR1 and CDR2: GTSNPN and SVGIG (reference sequence). V was clipped by 2 bases and J by 5 bases; unmatched bases: 9. In DNA form, the CDR3 reads TGTGCCTGGAGTACGGGACAGCCTACTAACGAGCAGTACTTC. Its translation is CAWSTGQPTNEQYF.

The CDR3 coding sequence is TGTGCCAGCAGGCCGACTAGTCTGATGGCAGATACGCAGTATTTT. This sequence encodes CASRPTSLMADTQYF. The V gene is TRBV28, the J gene TRBJ2-3, with D possibly being TRBD2 (6 bases). CDR1 and CDR2 (germline): MDHEN, SYDVKM. Between the trimmed V and J ends, which lost 6 bases and 4 bases, there was a span of 17 bases. This CDR3 comprises 15 residues.

V gene TRBV4-3 combines with J gene TRBJ2-2, with unresolved D. The CDR3 is made up of 14 amino acids. Trimming removed 3 bases from V and 4 bases from J, with 9 bases in between. CDR1 is LGHNA and CDR2 is YSLEER in the germline V gene. The CDR3 DNA reads TGCGCCAGCAGCCACTCCCCGGTCACCGGGGAGCTGTTTTTT. Translated: CASSHSPVTGELFF.

This CDR3 is CASSYRGSPLHF. CDR3 in DNA: TGTGCCAGCAGTTATCGGGGATCACCCCTCCACTTT. This chain links TRBV6-5 with TRBJ1-6; D is unclear. The germline V gene has CDR1 MNHEY and CDR2 SVGAGI. The CDR3 runs to 12 residues. Trimming removed 3 bases at V and 10 bases at J, with 7 bases between.